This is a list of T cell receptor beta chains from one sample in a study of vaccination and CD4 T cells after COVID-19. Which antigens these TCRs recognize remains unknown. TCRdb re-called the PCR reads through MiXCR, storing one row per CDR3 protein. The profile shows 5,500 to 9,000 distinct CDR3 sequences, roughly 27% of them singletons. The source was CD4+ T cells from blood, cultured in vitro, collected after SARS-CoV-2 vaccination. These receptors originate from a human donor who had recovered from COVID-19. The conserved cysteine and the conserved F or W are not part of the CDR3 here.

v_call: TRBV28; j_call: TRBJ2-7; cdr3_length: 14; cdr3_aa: ASRAPGLAEVYEQY
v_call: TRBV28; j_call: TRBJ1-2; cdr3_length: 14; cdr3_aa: ASSLGGGGSNYGYT
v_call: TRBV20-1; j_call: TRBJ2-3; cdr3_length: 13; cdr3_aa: SARGGTSYPDTQY
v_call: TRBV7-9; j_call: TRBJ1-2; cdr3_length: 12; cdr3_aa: ASSLIGGSYGYT
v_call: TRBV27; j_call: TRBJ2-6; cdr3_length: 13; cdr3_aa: ASSLRGAGANVLT
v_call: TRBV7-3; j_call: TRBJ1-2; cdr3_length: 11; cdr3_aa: ASSSLEGYGYT
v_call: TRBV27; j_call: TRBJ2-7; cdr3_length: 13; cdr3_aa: ASSQVLGSTYEQY
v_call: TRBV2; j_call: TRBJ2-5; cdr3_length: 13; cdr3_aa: ASSRSDRVQETQY
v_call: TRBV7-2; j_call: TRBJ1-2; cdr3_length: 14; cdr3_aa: ASSVTPGPRLDGYT
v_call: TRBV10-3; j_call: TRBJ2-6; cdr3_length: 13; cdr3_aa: AYSDWGAGANVLT
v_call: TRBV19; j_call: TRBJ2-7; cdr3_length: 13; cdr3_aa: ASSLRQGGDYEQY
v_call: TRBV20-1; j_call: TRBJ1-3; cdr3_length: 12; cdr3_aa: SASDRGLGNTIY
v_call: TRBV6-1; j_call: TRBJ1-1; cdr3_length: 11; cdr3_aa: ASSETAWAEAF
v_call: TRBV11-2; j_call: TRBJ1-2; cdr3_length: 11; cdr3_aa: ASSSRQGYGYT
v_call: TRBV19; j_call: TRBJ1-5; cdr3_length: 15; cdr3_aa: ASSLRPSSPGHQPQH
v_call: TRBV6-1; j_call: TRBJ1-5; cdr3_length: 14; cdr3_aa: ASSVNSQGLWQPQH
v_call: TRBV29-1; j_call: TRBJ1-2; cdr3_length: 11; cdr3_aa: SVNRDGTGGYT
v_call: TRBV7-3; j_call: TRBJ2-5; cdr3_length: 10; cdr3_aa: ASSLNFETQY
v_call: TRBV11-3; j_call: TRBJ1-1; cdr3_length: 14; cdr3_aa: ASSLVKDRGEPEAF
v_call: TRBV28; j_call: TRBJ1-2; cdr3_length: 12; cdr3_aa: ASSSGQGDYGYT
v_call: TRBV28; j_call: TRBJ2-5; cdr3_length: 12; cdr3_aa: ASIIGARIETQY
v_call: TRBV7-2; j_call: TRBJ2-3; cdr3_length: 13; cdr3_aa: ASSLSAGGPDTQY
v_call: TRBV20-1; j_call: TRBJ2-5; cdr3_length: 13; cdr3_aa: SARATRANQETQY